The 15 T cell receptor beta chains presented below share a single source sample, sequenced in a study of spatial heterogeneity in lung cancer (dated by TCRdb to about 2019). Explained via the paper, the time point label denotes: blood at routine non-recurrence follow-up after resection. Libraries were constructed by 5' RACE. Reads for this sample came from a NextSeq 500. The public reads were quality trimmed at Q25 with fastp and then assembled into clones with MiXCR by TCRdb, keeping productive beta chains. Merged by CDR3 protein, the rows form single entries marked with the most common genes and DNA. This sample holds fewer than 100,000 distinct CDR3 sequences; just under 20% were observed only once. The ten largest clones take up around a fifth of the sample. The material was PBMCs, obtained at follow-up. The receptors come from a male donor with early-stage non-small cell lung cancer.

The rearrangement joins TRBV5-1 to TRBJ1-5; tentative D call: TRBD1 (5 bases). The CDR3 runs 14 residues. V gave up 4 bases and J gave up 3 bases, with 11 bases separating them. Germline CDR1 SGHRS, CDR2 YFSETQ. The CDR3 DNA sequence: TGCGCCAGCAGCCCGGGGCCGGCCAATCAGCCCCAGCATTTT. It specifies CASSPGPANQPQHF.

Many counts were recorded for this clonotype. The gene calls are TRBV7-3 and TRBJ2-3; possible D gene TRBD2, 6 bases. Germline V gives CDR1 SGHTA, CDR2 FQGTGA. The length of the CDR3 is 16 residues. The V end was cut by 1 base, the J end by 3 bases, with 14 bases between. The CDR3: CASSLNPGETTDTQYF. DNA for the CDR3: TGTGCCAGCAGCTTAAACCCGGGGGAAACGACAGATACGCAGTATTTT.

This rearrangement joins TRBV20-1 to TRBJ1-2; weak D call: TRBD1 (6 bases). Germline-derived CDR1 and CDR2 are DFQATT and SNEGSKA (reference sequence). Trimming removed 0 bases from V and 5 bases from J, with 10 bases in between. CDR3 length: 13 amino acids. The CDR3 here is CSARDLRGYGYTF. CDR3 DNA sequence: TGCAGTGCTAGAGATCTTAGGGGGTATGGCTACACCTTC.

This clonotype has only a few counts. This chain connects TRBV5-1 to TRBJ1-3; D may be TRBD1 (6 bases). The CDR3 has 15 amino acids. In germline, CDR1 is SGHRS, CDR2 YFSETQ. Trimming pared 2 bases from V and 0 bases from J, leaving 9 bases between. The CDR3 DNA is TGCGCCAGCAGCTTAACAGGGAGCTCTGGAAACACCATATATTTT. It translates to CASSLTGSSGNTIYF.

The chain uses TRBV7-8 and TRBJ2-1; 9 bases agree with TRBD1. V was pared by 6 bases and J by 7 bases, with 13 bases of the junction left unmatched. This CDR3 is 16 amino acids long. CDR1 is SGHVS, CDR2 FQNEAQ, per germline. CDR3 protein: CASRPERDRALNEQFF. CDR3 sequence (DNA): TGTGCCAGCAGGCCTGAACGGGACAGGGCCCTTAATGAGCAGTTCTTC.

This clonotype was observed a few times. The chain has TRBV6-2 or TRBV6-3 and TRBJ1-5; the match to TRBD1 covers 7 bases. Trimming cost V 6 bases and J 6 bases; bases outside gene matches: 5. Germline V gene sequence: CDR1 MNHEY, CDR2 SVGEGT. The CDR3 is made up of 13 amino acids. The CDR3 loop is CASRGQTSQPQHF. The CDR3 DNA follows: TGTGCCAGCAGGGGACAGACGAGTCAGCCCCAGCATTTT.

V is TRBV3-1 and J is TRBJ2-5, with D perhaps given as TRBD1 or TRBD2 (5 bases each). Germline V lookup: CDR1 LGHDT, CDR2 YNNKEL (reference sequence). This CDR3 region has 18 residues. With 3 bases removed from V and 4 bases from J, the gap between germline ends came to 24 bases. The CDR3 reads CASSQRPGTELVGETQYF. CDR3 in DNA: TGTGCCAGCAGCCAGCGACCAGGGACCGAACTAGTTGGAGAGACCCAGTACTTC.

The table lists this clonotype with a few counts. The chain carries TRBV10-3 and TRBJ2-1; D may be TRBD2 (6 bases). This CDR3 has 14 residues. CDR1 and CDR2 from the germline V gene are ENHRY and SYGVKD. V lost 2 bases and J 6 bases, leaving 11 bases between the germline ends. The CDR3 nucleotides read TGTGCCATCAGTGAGCCCGGGACTGTCAATGAGCAGTTCTTC. Amino acids: CAISEPGTVNEQFF.

As to this clonotype: This may be a read error, as it is one base from a much larger clone. The CDR3 is CATRRAGGDSDEQFF. CDR3 bases: TGTGCCACCAGGCGGGCAGGGGGCGATTCGGATGAGCAGTTCTTC. This sequence joins TRBV24-1 and TRBJ2-1; 8 nucleotides align to TRBD1. This CDR3 spans 15 amino acids. J gave up 8 bases and V 7 bases, and 12 bases lay outside the gene matches. Germline-derived CDR1 and CDR2 are KGHDR and SFDVKD.

This clonotype occurred many times. Written as DNA, the CDR3 is TGCGCCAGCAGTGAGGCTAGCGGACCCTACGAGCAGTACTTC. Amino acid sequence: CASSEASGPYEQYF. This sequence joins TRBV10-1 and TRBJ2-7; 7 nucleotides line up with TRBD2. The length of the CDR3 is 14 residues. Trimming at V came to 2 bases and at J to 2 bases, leaving 3 bases not matched to a gene. The germline V gene has CDR1 WNHNN and CDR2 SYGVQD (reference sequence).

The V call is TRBV29-1, the J call TRBJ1-6; no reliable D call. The V end lost 4 bases, the J end lost 7 bases, and 11 bases lay between the germline ends. The CDR3 is 13 amino acids. The germline V gene has CDR1 SQVTM and CDR2 ANQGSEA. CDR3 bases: TGCAGCGTTGGAGCGGGGAAGAATTCACCCCTCCACTTT. This translates into CSVGAGKNSPLHF.

In its sample, this clonotype was seen many times. The V gene is TRBV20-1, the J gene TRBJ2-1; 10 nucleotides line up with TRBD2. Unmatched junction bases numbered 8, after V lost 0 bases and J lost 9 bases. This CDR3 comprises 15 residues. Germline CDR1 DFQATT, CDR2 SNEGSKA (reference sequence). The CDR3 coding sequence is TGCAGTGCTAGAGATTGGGCTAGCGGGGGAATTGAGCAGTTCTTC. Its translation: CSARDWASGGIEQFF.

This clonotype occurred a few times. The V call is TRBV7-2, the J call TRBJ1-1; 7 bases match TRBD1. Losses at the gene ends were 1 base for V and 1 base for J; bases not matched to a gene: 3. Germline lookup yields CDR1 SGHTA and CDR2 FQGNSA. The CDR3 consists of 15 residues. The CDR3 region has the DNA TGTGCCAGCAGCTTAGAAGGGACAGCGAACACTGAAGCTTTCTTT. As protein: CASSLEGTANTEAFF.

The CDR3 DNA is TGTGCCAGCAACCCATTTTTCGACAGACTTGAAGCTTTCTTT. Amino acids: CASNPFFDRLEAFF. The chain is built from TRBV6-2 or TRBV6-3 and TRBJ1-1; tentatively, D is TRBD1 (5 bases). CDR3 size: 14 residues. Germline V gene data show CDR1 as MNHEY and CDR2 as SVGEGT. The ends were cut back, 7 bases at V and 7 bases at J, with 19 bases in the middle.

The V gene is TRBV20-1, the J gene TRBJ1-6; 7 bases are shared with TRBD1. J lost 6 bases, V lost 2 bases, and 7 bases had no gene match. The length of the CDR3 is 15 residues. Germline V gene lookup returns CDR1 DFQATT and CDR2 SNEGSKA (reference sequence). CDR3 in amino acids: CSARTSGQFNSPLHF. As DNA, the CDR3 is TGCAGTGCTAGAACCTCGGGACAGTTTAATTCACCCCTCCACTTT.